The 22 T cell receptor beta chains reported below all come from one sample, sequenced in a study of a mutant IDH1 vaccine in newly diagnosed glioma. As for time point: week 35, safety follow-up. Alongside topical imiquimod, each dose of vaccine comprised 300 ug of mutant IDH1 20-mer peptide. Their recognized antigens are unknown. TCRdb's table, derived via immunoSEQ multiplex PCR, lists solely in-frame clones and lacks some. The sample contains 25,000 to 40,000 clones, 60% to 80% of which appear only once. The input for sequencing was PBMCs, taken from a glioma patient whose treatment included an IDH1 peptide vaccine. The receptors were sampled from a woman younger than 45 with glioma. Some clones in this sample may be carry-over from other donors' samples.

The rearrangement uses TRBV6-5 and TRBJ2-7; no clear D. Germline CDR1 MNHEY, CDR2 SVGAGI. The CDR3 covers 11 residues. Trimming removed 6 bases at V and 5 bases at J, with 8 bases between. CDR3 residues: CASSREDEQYF. CDR3 nucleotides: TGTGCCAGCAGCCGAGAGGACGAGCAGTACTTC.

The chain uses TRBV21-1 and TRBJ1-5. TRBV21-1 is listed as a pseudogene. The CDR3 is 15 amino acids. DNA for the CDR3: TGTGCCAGCAGCTTCGGACGTCATAGCAATCAGCCCCAGCATTTT. Its translation is CASSFGRHSNQPQHF.

This clone was seen more than once but under ten times. This chain uses TRBV2 with TRBJ1-5, with D maybe TRBD1 (6 bases). The CDR3 runs to 13 residues. The V gene lost 3 bases and the J gene lost 15 bases, with 18 bases spanning the gap. From germline, CDR1 is SNHLY and CDR2 FYNNEI. CDR3 protein: CASSEAGTGSPHF. Here the CDR3 DNA reads TGTGCCAGCAGTGAGGCCGGAACAGGGTCCCCGCATTTT. The whole variable domain, remainder taken from reference TRBV2 and TRBJ1-5, is EPEVTQTPSHQVTQMGQEVILRCVPISNHLYFYWYRQILGQKVEFLVSFYNNEISEKSEIFDDQFSVERPDGSNFTLKIRSTKLEDSAMYFCASSEAGTGSPHFGDGTRLSIL.

The genes are TRBV27 and TRBJ2-7, with 12 bases fitting TRBD2. This CDR3 spans 15 amino acids. V lost 5 bases, J lost 6 bases, and 8 bases stayed unmatched. The V gene's germline CDR1 is MNHEY and CDR2 SMNVEV (reference sequence). CDR3: CASSPGTSGYFEQYF. CDR3 nucleotide sequence: TGTGCCAGCAGTCCCGGGACTAGCGGGTATTTCGAGCAGTACTTC.

This clone showed up just once. The CDR3 loop reads CASSLAGGDTQYF. Here the CDR3 DNA reads TGTGCCAGCAGCTTAGCCGGGGGAGATACGCAGTATTTT. This chain uses TRBV13 with TRBJ2-3; maybe TRBD2 (6 bases). The CDR3 covers 13 residues. Looked up from germline, CDR1 is PRHDT and CDR2 is FYEKMQ (reference sequence). Trimming shortened V by 1 base and J by 5 bases, and 7 bases separated the two germline ends. The full variable domain, its missing parts supplied by reference TRBV13 and TRBJ2-3, is AAGVIQSPRHLIKEKRETATLKCYPIPRHDTVYWYQQGPGQDPQFLISFYEKMQSDKGSIPDRFSAQQFSDYHSELNMSSLELGDSALYFCASSLAGGDTQYFGPGTRLTVL.

The chain carries TRBV19 and TRBJ1-2; a possible D gene is TRBD1 (5 bases). The CDR3 runs to 15 residues. CDR1 LNHDA and CDR2 SQIVND come from the germline V gene (reference sequence). Trimming shortened V by 3 bases and J by 4 bases, and 15 bases separated the two germline ends. The CDR3 coding sequence is TGTGCCAGTAGTATGAGTCAGGGCACAATCTATGGCTACACCTTC. Protein sequence: CASSMSQGTIYGYTF.

The chain uses TRBV19 and TRBJ2-7, with 7 bases identical to TRBD1. This CDR3 spans 14 amino acids. Germline CDR1 LNHDA, CDR2 SQIVND (reference sequence). V lost 4 bases, J lost 5 bases, and 8 bases stayed unmatched. CDR3 loop: CASSNRQGQDEQYF. The CDR3 coding sequence is TGTGCCAGTAGTAATAGACAGGGTCAAGACGAGCAGTACTTC.

This chain connects TRBV19 to TRBJ2-1; 9 bases line up with TRBD2. Germline-derived CDR1 and CDR2 are LNHDA and SQIVND (reference sequence). Unmatched junction bases numbered 1, after V lost 1 base and J lost 3 bases. The CDR3 has 15 amino acids. The CDR3 is CASSIASGDYNEQFF. The CDR3, as DNA: TGTGCCAGTAGTATAGCTAGCGGGGACTACAATGAGCAGTTCTTC.

CDR3 in DNA: TGTGCCAGCAGCGTATTGGGACGGCCGTCGGATGGCTACACCTTC. This gives the protein CASSVLGRPSDGYTF. The rearrangement uses TRBV9 and TRBJ1-2, with D maybe TRBD1 (5 bases). The V gene's germline CDR1 is SGDLS and CDR2 YYNGEE. The V gene lost 1 base and the J gene lost 6 bases, with 16 bases spanning the gap. The length of the CDR3 is 15 residues.

The rearrangement links TRBV9 to TRBJ1-2, with D perhaps TRBD1 (5 bases). In germline, CDR1 is SGDLS, CDR2 YYNGEE. The V gene lost 3 bases and the J gene lost 4 bases, with 10 bases spanning the gap. CDR3 length: 13 residues. The DNA for the CDR3 is TGTGCCAGCAGCGCAGACAGTCGCTATGGCTACACCTTC. Translating gives CASSADSRYGYTF.

The J gene is TRBJ1-2, the V gene TRBV15, with D perhaps TRBD1 (6 bases). Germline V gene sequence: CDR1 LNHNV, CDR2 YYDKDF (reference sequence). The V and J ends lost 5 bases and 7 bases respectively, with 14 bases between them. The CDR3 has 13 residues. CDR3 sequence: CATSPSEGVGYTF. The CDR3 coding sequence is TGTGCCACCAGCCCCTCGGAGGGGGTTGGCTACACCTTC.

V gene TRBV2 combines with J gene TRBJ1-5, with unresolved D. Trimming removed 3 bases at V and 1 base at J, with 10 bases between. Germline CDR1 and CDR2: SNHLY and FYNNEI. This CDR3 is built from 15 residues. CDR3 region: CASSESSGSNQPQHF. CDR3 nucleotide sequence: TGTGCCAGCAGTGAGTCCTCTGGCAGCAATCAGCCCCAGCATTTT.

V and J are TRBV30 and TRBJ2-7, with D perhaps matching TRBD1 or TRBD2 (6 bases each). The V end was cut by 4 bases, the J end by 0 bases, with 22 bases between. CDR3 size: 17 residues. Germline V CDR1 and CDR2: GTSNPN, SVGIG (reference sequence). The CDR3 nucleotides are TGTGCCTGGACTGGTTTTGAGAGGGGGACTGGCTCCTACGAGCAGTACTTC. It yields the protein CAWTGFERGTGSYEQYF.

The V gene is TRBV6-1, the J gene TRBJ2-7; possible D gene TRBD2, 6 bases. Germline V gene lookup returns CDR1 MNHNS and CDR2 SASEGT. The CDR3 extends over 14 amino acids. Trimming took 5 bases from V and 9 from J, leaving 20 bases between them. CDR3 DNA sequence: TGTGCCAGCAGTAAACCGGACTACTCTTCAGGGCAGTACTTC. It yields the protein CASSKPDYSSGQYF.

V is TRBV5-1 and J is TRBJ1-4; 9 positions match TRBD1. CDR1 and CDR2 from the germline V gene are SGHRS and YFSETQ. J gave up 7 bases and V 5 bases, and 6 bases lay outside the gene matches. The CDR3 length is 14 residues. CDR3 amino acids: CASRNGQGPEKLFF. Here the CDR3 DNA reads TGCGCCAGCAGAAACGGACAGGGGCCTGAAAAACTGTTTTTT.

This clone was seen once. The chain recombines TRBV5-6 with TRBJ1-1, with TRBD1 matching 8 bases. Germline assignment: CDR1 SGHDT and CDR2 YYEEEE. The CDR3 consists of 14 residues. V dropped 4 bases and J dropped 7; count of bases not matched to a gene: 9. The CDR3 DNA sequence: TGTGCCAGCAGCCCCCCGGGACAGGAGAGTGAAGCTTTCTTT. Residues: CASSPPGQESEAFF.

The chain carries TRBV28 and TRBJ2-5, with 7 bases identical to TRBD1. Germline-derived CDR1 and CDR2 are MDHEN and SYDVKM. Trimming took 4 bases from V and 4 from J; bases not matched to a gene: 21. The CDR3 spans 19 residues. Written as DNA, the CDR3 is TGTGCCAGCAGTTCATCAATCATGGGCCCGGGACAGATCTCAGAGACCCAGTACTTC. It encodes CASSSSIMGPGQISETQYF.

The gene calls are TRBV5-6 and TRBJ1-5, with D perhaps TRBD1 (5 bases). With 4 bases removed from V and 3 bases from J, the gap between germline ends came to 17 bases. CDR1 is SGHDT and CDR2 is YYEEEE in the germline V gene. CDR3 size: 16 residues. Here the CDR3 reads CASSHHGPGANQPQHF. As DNA, the CDR3 is TGTGCCAGCAGCCACCACGGCCCCGGGGCCAATCAGCCCCAGCATTTT.

As DNA, the CDR3 is TGTGCCAGCAGCTTATTGAGAGCGGGAGGGCCCACCGGGGAGCTGTTTTTT. It encodes CASSLLRAGGPTGELFF. V is TRBV11-2 and J is TRBJ2-2, with TRBD2 matching 10 bases. The CDR3 is 17 residues long. Trimming at V came to 2 bases and at J to 4 bases, leaving 7 bases not matched to a gene. CDR1 and CDR2 from the germline V gene are SGHAT and FQNNGV.

The chain is built from TRBV9 and TRBJ2-3; 13 bases fit TRBD2. CDR1 and CDR2 from the germline V gene are SGDLS and YYNGEE. This CDR3 has 19 residues. V lost 3 bases and J lost 2; bases outside the gene matches: 12. The CDR3 sequence is CASSAPRTGTSGITDTQYF. In DNA form, the CDR3 reads TGTGCCAGCAGCGCCCCTCGAACCGGGACTAGCGGGATCACAGATACGCAGTATTTT.

V gene TRBV6-5 combines with J gene TRBJ2-7; D possibly matches TRBD1 or TRBD2 (7 bases each). Germline V gives CDR1 MNHEY, CDR2 SVGAGI. Trimming stripped 0 bases from V and 2 bases from J, with 14 bases between. This CDR3 region has 16 residues. The CDR3 coding sequence is TGTGCCAGCAGTTACTCGAATCAGGGGGGGACCTACGAGCAGTACTTC. As protein: CASSYSNQGGTYEQYF.

This clone occurred once. The chain uses TRBV5-1 and TRBJ2-7; D may match TRBD1 or TRBD2 (5 bases each). The V end was cut by 0 bases, the J end by 2 bases, with 9 bases between. Germline V gives CDR1 SGHRS, CDR2 YFSETQ. CDR3 length: 14 amino acids. The CDR3 bases are TGCGCCAGCAGCTTGGAGCAGGGACCCTACGAGCAGTACTTC. This sequence encodes CASSLEQGPYEQYF.